The 18 T cell receptor beta chains below come from one sample, sequenced in a study of T cell responses to AZD1222 COVID-19 vaccine. Generated by immunoSEQ multiplex PCR, the TCRdb table keeps only in-frame clones and is missing some. The table includes 110,000 or so clones, 88% detected once. The sample was peripheral blood, taken 28 days after the second AZD1222 dose. The receptors derive from an adult who received the AZD1222 COVID-19 vaccine.

The chain is built from TRBV5-1 and TRBJ1-6; D is uncertain. Germline-derived CDR1 and CDR2 are SGHRS and YFSETQ. Trimming shortened V by 5 bases and J by 1 base, and 4 bases separated the two germline ends. This CDR3 comprises 13 residues. The DNA of the CDR3 is TGCGCCAGCAGGGAGTCCTATAATTCACCCCTCCACTTT. This codes for CASRESYNSPLHF.

This chain links TRBV9 with TRBJ1-1; TRBD1 is a possible D gene (5 bases). CDR3 length: 15 residues. The V end was cut by 4 bases, the J end by 5 bases, with 18 bases between. Per the germline V gene, CDR1 is SGDLS and CDR2 is YYNGEE. The CDR3 nucleotides are TGTGCCAGCAGCCCAGAGTGGGGGATTGGGACTGAAGCTTTCTTT. Protein product: CASSPEWGIGTEAFF.

J is TRBJ1-1 and V is TRBV6-5; TRBD1 matches at 8 bases. This CDR3 region has 14 residues. With 6 bases clipped from V and 2 bases from J, the junction kept 5 bases outside the gene matches. Germline values: CDR1 MNHEY, CDR2 SVGAGI. The CDR3 nucleotides read TGTGCCAGCAGAGACAGGGGCGACAACACTGAAGCTTTCTTT. Translating it yields CASRDRGDNTEAFF.

This chain uses TRBV10-2 with TRBJ1-6, with a weak D call TRBD1 (5 bases). V was shortened by 5 bases and J by 10 bases, with 12 bases between the two germline ends. The germline V gene encodes CDR1 WSHSY and CDR2 SAAADI. This CDR3 comprises 13 residues. CDR3: CASSWDRGSPLHF. CDR3 sequence (DNA): TGCGCCAGCAGTTGGGATAGGGGCTCACCCCTCCACTTT.

This rearrangement joins TRBV2 to TRBJ2-7; tentatively, D is TRBD1 or TRBD2 (6 bases each). Germline CDR1 reads SNHLY; CDR2 reads FYNNEI. Trimming pared 6 bases from V and 3 bases from J, leaving 9 bases between. This CDR3 has 12 amino acids. The CDR3 region has the DNA TGTGCCAGCAGGGGGGGCGGCTACGAGCAGTACTTC. Translation: CASRGGGYEQYF.

This clone was recorded a few times. This chain joins TRBV5-1 and TRBJ1-2; tentatively, D is TRBD1 (6 bases). Germline V gene lookup returns CDR1 SGHRS and CDR2 YFSETQ. This CDR3 has 12 amino acids. V lost 9 bases and J lost 8, with 17 bases in between. The CDR3 spells CATSGGGWGYTF. The CDR3 coding sequence is TGCGCCACCTCCGGTGGGGGCTGGGGCTACACCTTC. Variable domain in full (rest from reference TRBV5-1 and TRBJ1-2): KAGVTQTPRYLIKTRGQQVTLSCSPISGHRSVSWYQQTPGQGLQFLFEYFSETQRNKGNFPGRFSGRQFSNSRSEMNVSTLELGDSALYLCATSGGGWGYTFGSGTRLTVV.

This clone was detected only a few times. V gene TRBV7-9 combines with J gene TRBJ1-1; 8 bases align to TRBD1. CDR1 is SEHNR, CDR2 FQNEAQ, per germline (reference sequence). After removal of 3 bases from V and 1 base from J, the junction contained 4 bases not matched to a gene. There are 15 residues in the CDR3. The CDR3 DNA reads as TGTGCCAGCAGCTTTCTGACAGGGGAGAACACTGAAGCTTTCTTT. This gives the protein CASSFLTGENTEAFF. Filled out from reference TRBV7-9 and TRBJ1-1, the complete variable domain reads DTGVSQNPRHKITKRGQNVTFRCDPISEHNRLYWYRQTLGQGPEFLTYFQNEAQLEKSRLLSDRFSAERPKGSFSTLEIQRTEQGDSAMYLCASSFLTGENTEAFFGQGTRLTVV.

The chain links TRBV5-5 to TRBJ1-2; D unresolved. Germline V gene data show CDR1 as SGHKS and CDR2 as YYEKEE (reference sequence). V was trimmed by 0 bases and J by 4 bases, leaving 7 bases between them. CDR3 length: 13 residues. CDR3 region: CASSLDGFYGYTF. The CDR3 DNA reads as TGTGCCAGCAGCTTGGATGGTTTCTATGGCTACACCTTC. The entire variable domain, with the rest obtained from reference TRBV5-5 and TRBJ1-2, is as follows: DAGVTQSPTHLIKTRGQQVTLRCSPISGHKSVSWYQQVLGQGPQFIFQYYEKEERGRGNFPDRFSARQFPNYSSELNVNALLLGDSALYLCASSLDGFYGYTFGSGTRLTVV.

The rearrangement links TRBV7-2 to TRBJ2-5, with D perhaps matching TRBD1 (5 bases). This CDR3 has 14 residues. The V gene's germline CDR1 is SGHTA and CDR2 FQGNSA. Trimming removed 5 bases from V and 5 bases from J, with 15 bases in between. In DNA form, the CDR3 reads TGTGCCAGCAGCCCGACAGAGGTTCAGGAGACCCAGTACTTC. It codes for CASSPTEVQETQYF.

The chain links TRBV2 to TRBJ1-5; D call uncertain. Trimming left V 3 bases short and J 7 bases short, with 7 bases between. The germline CDR1 and CDR2 sequences are SNHLY and FYNNEI. The CDR3 is 12 residues long. The CDR3 coding sequence is TGTGCCAGCAGTGATACGGTACAGCCCCAGCATTTT. Protein product: CASSDTVQPQHF.

The chain is built from TRBV3-1 (or the pseudogene TRBV3-2) and TRBJ2-1; 9 nucleotides line up with TRBD2. The germline gives CDR1 LGHDT, CDR2 YNNKEL (reference sequence). With V trimmed by 1 base and J by 7 bases, 5 bases remained unmatched. The CDR3 sequence is 15 residues long. In nucleotides, the CDR3 is TGTGCCAGCAGCCAAGGAATCCTAGCGGGGAATGAGCAGTTCTTC. Its protein is CASSQGILAGNEQFF.

This rearrangement joins TRBV19 to TRBJ1-5, with TRBD1 identical over 9 bases. V was pared by 6 bases and J by 3 bases, with 9 bases of the junction left unmatched. This CDR3 has 16 amino acids. Germline values: CDR1 LNHDA, CDR2 SQIVND (reference sequence). CDR3 in amino acids: CASSRPGQGANQPQHF. The CDR3 region has the DNA TGTGCCAGTAGCAGACCGGGACAGGGCGCCAATCAGCCCCAGCATTTT.

This clone was recorded once. The chain joins TRBV7-2 to TRBJ1-6, with D unresolved. There are 14 residues in the CDR3. Germline CDR1 SGHTA, CDR2 FQGNSA. Trimming took off 5 bases at V and 10 bases at J, with 15 bases between the two ends. This chain's CDR3 is CASSPWEGSSPLHF. The CDR3 bases are TGTGCCAGCAGCCCCTGGGAGGGTAGCTCACCCCTCCACTTT.

This chain uses TRBV6-5 with TRBJ2-7; D ambiguous. Germline V gene sequence: CDR1 MNHEY, CDR2 SVGAGI. The V end was cut by 5 bases, the J end by 0 bases, with 14 bases between. The CDR3 runs 15 residues. The CDR3 region is CASSPWTPSSYEQYF. CDR3 in DNA: TGTGCCAGCAGTCCGTGGACCCCGAGCTCCTACGAGCAGTACTTC.

The V and J genes are TRBV18 and TRBJ1-2, with D perhaps TRBD1 (6 bases). V lost 3 bases, J lost 1 base, and 9 bases lay in between. From germline, CDR1 is KGHSH and CDR2 LQKENI. The length of the CDR3 is 14 residues. Here the CDR3 reads CASSPLDSNYGYTF. The CDR3 region has the DNA TGTGCCAGCTCACCGTTGGACAGTAACTATGGCTACACCTTC.

The rearrangement links TRBV7-6 to TRBJ2-5; 7 positions match TRBD2. Germline V lookup: CDR1 SGHVS, CDR2 FNYEAQ. The V gene end was trimmed by 4 bases and the J gene end by 7 bases; junction bases not matched to a gene: 15. CDR3 size: 16 residues. This chain's CDR3 is CASSSGPGGSGGTQYF. The CDR3 region has the DNA TGTGCCAGCAGCTCAGGACCCGGGGGGTCCGGAGGGACCCAGTACTTC. The full variable domain, completed using reference TRBV7-6 and TRBJ2-5, is GAGVSQSPRYKVTKRGQDVALRCDPISGHVSLYWYRQALGQGPEFLTYFNYEAQQDKSGLPNDRFSAERPEGSISTLTIQRTEQRDSAMYRCASSSGPGGSGGTQYFGPGTRLLVL.

This clone was recorded only once. The CDR3 coding sequence is TGTGCCAGCATGCACAAGGAAAAACTGTTTTTT. This codes for CASMHKEKLFF. The chain combines TRBV6-6 with TRBJ1-4; D remains ambiguous. Trimming removed 7 bases at V and 8 bases at J, with 8 bases between. The CDR3 loop spans 11 amino acids. The V gene's germline CDR1 is MNHNY and CDR2 SVGAGI (reference sequence).

The rearrangement links TRBV19 to TRBJ2-5; D is uncertain. CDR3 size: 12 residues. With 2 bases removed from V and 4 bases from J, the gap between germline ends came to 5 bases. Germline V gives CDR1 LNHDA, CDR2 SQIVND (reference sequence). CDR3 amino acids: CASSILGETQYF. CDR3 DNA sequence: TGTGCCAGTAGTATATTGGGAGAGACCCAGTACTTC.